This is a list of T cell receptor beta chains from one sample in a study of beta chain features in type 1 diabetes. TCRdb's copy holds only in-frame clones and misses some; the assay was immunoSEQ multiplex PCR. Counted here are 150,000 to 200,000 clones, roughly 65% occurring once; the ten biggest clones make up roughly 0.089%. Sequencing was carried out using naive CD4+ T cells from blood. All receptors come from a young man with type 1 diabetes. Both conserved end residues are part of each CDR3. Fields, in order: clone size, V gene, D gene, J gene, CDR3 protein, CDR3 DNA. The D gene is left open where the match is weak. Size is omitted from some rows. Given values are once, few, many or a class for expanded clones.

abundance: few; v_gene: TRBV11-2; d_gene: NA; j_gene: TRBJ2-5; CDR3aa: CASSFLRSTGQETQYF; CDR3nt: TGTGCCAGCAGCTTCCTCCGTTCAACAGGGCAAGAGACCCAGTACTTC
abundance: NA; v_gene: TRBV14; d_gene: TRBD1; j_gene: TRBJ2-5; CDR3aa: CASSQRQGAGETQYF; CDR3nt: TGTGCCAGCAGCCAGCGACAGGGGGCAGGAGAGACCCAGTACTTC
abundance: few; v_gene: TRBV4-3; d_gene: NA; j_gene: TRBJ1-4; CDR3aa: CASSQDEEKLFF; CDR3nt: TGCGCCAGCAGCCAAGATGAAGAAAAACTGTTTTTT
abundance: NA; v_gene: TRBV5-1; d_gene: TRBD1; j_gene: TRBJ2-1; CDR3aa: CASSLIPGQTFNEQFF; CDR3nt: TGCGCCAGCAGCCTCATTCCGGGACAGACCTTCAATGAGCAGTTCTTC
abundance: NA; v_gene: TRBV14; d_gene: NA; j_gene: TRBJ2-6; CDR3aa: CASSLALAGGANVLTF; CDR3nt: TGTGCCAGCAGCCTAGCACTGGCGGGTGGGGCCAACGTCCTGACTTTC
abundance: NA; v_gene: TRBV5-4; d_gene: NA; j_gene: TRBJ2-1; CDR3aa: CASSLEQTGIYNEQFF; CDR3nt: TGTGCCAGCAGCCTTGAACAGACTGGGATATACAATGAGCAGTTCTTC
abundance: NA; v_gene: TRBV4-3; d_gene: NA; j_gene: TRBJ2-2; CDR3aa: CASSQTFVDTGELFF; CDR3nt: TGCGCCAGCAGCCAAACGTTCGTAGACACCGGGGAGCTGTTTTTT
abundance: few; v_gene: TRBV5-4; d_gene: TRBD1; j_gene: TRBJ1-4; CDR3aa: CASSYRQGADEKLFF; CDR3nt: TGTGCCAGCAGCTATAGACAGGGGGCGGATGAAAAACTGTTTTTT
abundance: NA; v_gene: TRBV12-5; d_gene: NA; j_gene: TRBJ2-1; CDR3aa: CASGRSTEQFF; CDR3nt: TGTGCTAGTGGTCGTTCCACGGAGCAGTTCTTC
abundance: few; v_gene: TRBV9; d_gene: TRBD2; j_gene: TRBJ2-3; CDR3aa: CASSVQGSGGDTQYF; CDR3nt: TGTGCCAGCAGCGTCCAGGGTAGCGGGGGAGATACGCAGTATTTT
abundance: once; v_gene: TRBV18; d_gene: NA; j_gene: TRBJ2-1; CDR3aa: CASSPGADSEQFF; CDR3nt: TGTGCCAGCTCACCCGGCGCCGACAGTGAGCAGTTCTTC
abundance: NA; v_gene: TRBV7-2; d_gene: TRBD2; j_gene: TRBJ2-1; CDR3aa: CASSLERLAGGNEQFF; CDR3nt: TGTGCCAGCAGCTTAGAGCGCCTAGCGGGGGGTAATGAGCAGTTCTTC
abundance: NA; v_gene: TRBV14; d_gene: TRBD1; j_gene: TRBJ2-2; CDR3aa: CASSPIGTATGELFF; CDR3nt: TGTGCCAGCAGCCCTATCGGGACAGCCACCGGGGAGCTGTTTTTT
abundance: once; v_gene: TRBV28; d_gene: NA; j_gene: TRBJ2-7; CDR3aa: CASSLGGILTTFEQYF; CDR3nt: TGTGCCAGCAGTTTAGGGGGAATTCTGACTACTTTCGAGCAGTACTTC
abundance: NA; v_gene: TRBV7-2; d_gene: TRBD1; j_gene: TRBJ2-1; CDR3aa: CASSLDRDNEQFF; CDR3nt: TGTGCCAGCAGCCTGGACAGGGACAATGAGCAGTTCTTC
abundance: NA; v_gene: TRBV29-1; d_gene: NA; j_gene: TRBJ1-1; CDR3aa: CSGGGLNTEAFF; CDR3nt: TGCAGCGGGGGCGGCTTGAACACTGAAGCTTTCTTT
abundance: NA; v_gene: TRBV29-1; d_gene: TRBD1; j_gene: TRBJ2-5; CDR3aa: CSVYRGETQYF; CDR3nt: TGCAGCGTTTACAGGGGAGAGACCCAGTACTTC